One sample yielded the 27 T cell receptor beta chains listed below, sequenced in a study of T-cell memory formation after mild COVID-19. TCRdb fed the 5' RACE reads into MiXCR, producing one record per CDR3 protein. This table holds 300,000 to 400,000 distinct CDR3 sequences, under 30% found once. Sequencing was performed on PBMCs or a T cell subset sorted from them (not recorded which). These receptors originate from an adult woman who had mild COVID-19 (a few samples of this study predate the infection). Cell type and time point are not known.

This clonotype has just a few counts. This chain uses TRBV4-1 with TRBJ2-3; D ambiguous. The CDR3 consists of 17 residues. CDR1 is MGHRA and CDR2 is YSYEKL in the germline V gene. Trimming stripped 0 bases from V and 2 bases from J, with 15 bases between. The CDR3 region is CASSQDPKYDSTDTQYF. In DNA, the CDR3 is TGCGCCAGCAGCCAAGATCCTAAATACGATTCCACAGATACGCAGTATTTT.

This clonotype was counted between two and nine times. The chain carries TRBV5-1 and TRBJ2-3, with TRBD1 as a possible D gene (6 bases). CDR1 is SGHRS, CDR2 YFSETQ, per germline. V gave up 4 bases and J gave up 6 bases, with 15 bases separating them. This CDR3 is 14 amino acids long. The CDR3 loop is CASSSLQGSDTQYF. The CDR3 region has the DNA TGCGCCAGCAGCAGCCTTCAGGGGTCCGATACGCAGTATTTT. Variable domain in full (rest from reference TRBV5-1 and TRBJ2-3): KAGVTQTPRYLIKTRGQQVTLSCSPISGHRSVSWYQQTPGQGLQFLFEYFSETQRNKGNFPGRFSGRQFSNSRSEMNVSTLELGDSALYLCASSSLQGSDTQYFGPGTRLTVL.

The chain joins TRBV5-1 to TRBJ2-2, with D possibly matching TRBD2 (5 bases). Germline V gives CDR1 SGHRS, CDR2 YFSETQ. The V end lost 4 bases, the J end lost 4 bases, and 11 bases lay between the germline ends. The CDR3 contains 14 residues. The CDR3 loop reads CASSGTSVTGELFF. The DNA of the CDR3 is TGCGCCAGCAGCGGAACTAGTGTCACCGGGGAGCTGTTTTTT. Looking up the rest from reference TRBV5-1 and TRBJ2-2 gives the full variable domain: KAGVTQTPRYLIKTRGQQVTLSCSPISGHRSVSWYQQTPGQGLQFLFEYFSETQRNKGNFPGRFSGRQFSNSRSEMNVSTLELGDSALYLCASSGTSVTGELFFGEGSRLTVL.

V is TRBV5-5 and J is TRBJ2-2; TRBD1 is a possible D gene (6 bases). V was pared by 0 bases and J by 6 bases, with 12 bases between. CDR3 length: 15 residues. Germline CDR1 SGHKS, CDR2 YYEKEE (reference sequence). Here the CDR3 reads CASSLGQVTAGELFF. The DNA for the CDR3 is TGTGCCAGCAGCTTGGGACAGGTGACGGCCGGGGAGCTGTTTTTT.

The sample holds a few counts of this clonotype. The gene calls are TRBV7-6 and TRBJ2-5, with unresolved D. Looked up from germline, CDR1 is SGHVS and CDR2 is FNYEAQ. The CDR3 runs to 11 residues. Trimming cost V 5 bases and J 7 bases, with 8 bases left between them. CDR3 nucleotide sequence: TGTGCCAGCAGCCGTCCGGGGACCCAGTACTTC. Its protein is CASSRPGTQYF.

This clonotype was observed a few times. The chain carries TRBV14 and TRBJ1-5, with 7 nucleotides matching TRBD1. J lost 6 bases, V lost 4 bases, and 18 bases had no gene match. Germline CDR1 SGHDN, CDR2 FVKESK. The CDR3 has 18 residues. The DNA of the CDR3 is TGTGCCAGCAGCCCAGGGGGACTAGGATTCAATAAGAGTCAGCCCCAGCATTTT. Translating it yields CASSPGGLGFNKSQPQHF. Based on the CDR3 plus reference TRBV14 and TRBJ1-5, the full variable domain is EAGVTQFPSHSVIEKGQTVTLRCDPISGHDNLYWYRRVMGKEIKFLLHFVKESKQDESGMPNNRFLAERTGGTYSTLKVQPAELEDSGVYFCASSPGGLGFNKSQPQHFGDGTRLSIL.

This clonotype showed up just a few times. The chain links TRBV15 to TRBJ2-7; no firm D call. Trimming took 1 base from V and 5 from J, leaving 9 bases between them. Per germline, CDR1 LNHNV and CDR2 YYDKDF (reference sequence). The CDR3 totals 13 residues. The CDR3 DNA follows: TGTGCCACCAGCAGAGGAGGCGTGCACGAGCAGTACTTC. Amino acids: CATSRGGVHEQYF.

The CDR3 DNA reads TGCAGCACCTCCAGTGGGGGGAGGAACACTGAAGCTTTCTTT. Protein product: CSTSSGGRNTEAFF. This chain uses TRBV29-1 with TRBJ1-1, with D possibly TRBD1 on 5 matching bases. The CDR3 consists of 14 residues. V lost 8 bases, J lost 1 base, and 17 bases lay in between. Germline assignment: CDR1 SQVTM and CDR2 ANQGSEA.

This chain connects TRBV9 to TRBJ1-1, with D tentatively TRBD1 (5 bases). V was shortened by 4 bases and J by 4 bases, with 17 bases between the two germline ends. Looked up from germline, CDR1 is SGDLS and CDR2 is YYNGEE. The CDR3 spans 15 residues. CDR3 protein: CASSLGDGGGTEAFF. The CDR3 coding sequence is TGTGCCAGCAGCCTCGGAGATGGGGGAGGCACTGAAGCTTTCTTT.

This clonotype was seen more than once but under ten times. This rearrangement joins TRBV5-1 to TRBJ1-5; D gene ambiguous. This CDR3 contains 15 residues. V was clipped by 1 base and J by 3 bases, with 11 bases between them. Germline loops: CDR1 SGHRS, CDR2 YFSETQ. In DNA, the CDR3 is TGCGCCAGCAGCTTGAGTTATGGGAACAATCAGCCCCAGCATTTT. Translation gives CASSLSYGNNQPQHF. Using reference TRBV5-1 and TRBJ1-5 for the parts outside the CDR3, the full variable domain is KAGVTQTPRYLIKTRGQQVTLSCSPISGHRSVSWYQQTPGQGLQFLFEYFSETQRNKGNFPGRFSGRQFSNSRSEMNVSTLELGDSALYLCASSLSYGNNQPQHFGDGTRLSIL.

The chain combines TRBV27 with TRBJ1-2; 7 positions agree with TRBD1. From germline, CDR1 is MNHEY and CDR2 SMNVEV (reference sequence). The V and J ends lost 7 bases and 8 bases, in that order; junction bases with no gene match: 16. The CDR3 spans 15 residues. CDR3 bases: TGTGCCAGCACCTTATCAGGGGGGGCCCCGGTCGGCTACACCTTC. Translation gives CASTLSGGAPVGYTF.

The chain combines TRBV6-2 or TRBV6-3 with TRBJ2-1; 11 bases match TRBD2. The germline V gene has CDR1 MNHEY and CDR2 SVGEGT. V lost 2 bases to trimming and J lost 5 bases; unmatched junction nucleotides: 5. CDR3 length: 16 amino acids. CDR3 nucleotide sequence: TGTGCCAGCAGTTACACCTCGGGACTAGCGGACAATGAGCAGTTCTTC. Translation gives CASSYTSGLADNEQFF.

This clonotype was counted between two and nine times. The chain employs TRBV5-1 and TRBJ2-3, with 7 bases aligning to TRBD2. The CDR3 is made up of 14 amino acids. V lost 4 bases to trimming and J lost 6 bases; unmatched junction nucleotides: 8. Germline V gives CDR1 SGHRS, CDR2 YFSETQ. This CDR3 is CASSTPEGGDTQYF. The CDR3 bases are TGCGCCAGCAGCACCCCGGAGGGAGGGGATACGCAGTATTTT.

This clonotype was detected only a few times. The chain carries TRBV27 and TRBJ2-3; 9 bases match TRBD1. The CDR3 extends over 16 amino acids. V lost 4 bases to trimming and J lost 3 bases; unmatched junction nucleotides: 8. Germline-derived CDR1 and CDR2 are MNHEY and SMNVEV (reference sequence). The CDR3 DNA sequence: TGTGCCAGCAGTTCCCGGACAGGGGAGAGGACAGATACGCAGTATTTT. Translating gives CASSSRTGERTDTQYF.

The V and J genes are TRBV20-1 and TRBJ1-6; D gene uncertain. CDR1 is DFQATT, CDR2 SNEGSKA, per germline (reference sequence). V gave up 3 bases and J gave up 6 bases, with 6 bases separating them. The CDR3 is made up of 12 amino acids. As DNA, the CDR3 is TGCAGTGCTAGGGTCCTTAATTCACCCCTCCACTTT. Its translation is CSARVLNSPLHF.

The chain uses TRBV4-1 and TRBJ2-1; 7 bases match TRBD1. The CDR3 loop spans 15 amino acids. Germline V gene sequence: CDR1 MGHRA, CDR2 YSYEKL. The V segment lost 4 bases and the J segment 4 bases; nucleotides outside the gene matches: 7. The CDR3 is CASSPSGQLYNEQFF. In DNA form, the CDR3 reads TGCGCCAGCAGCCCGTCGGGACAGTTATACAATGAGCAGTTCTTC.

This clonotype was seen once. The gene calls are TRBV7-2 and TRBJ2-5; 8 bases are a match to TRBD1. This CDR3 spans 16 amino acids. The V gene's germline CDR1 is SGHTA and CDR2 FQGNSA. Losses at the gene ends were 5 bases for V and 3 bases for J; bases not matched to a gene: 11. In DNA, the CDR3 is TGTGCCAGCAGCCTAGGGACAGGTGGGGGCGAAGAGACCCAGTACTTC. Translating it yields CASSLGTGGGEETQYF.

Worth noting for this clonotype: The junction and the germline gene differ at one end; a read error may be behind it. V usage is TRBV9 and J usage is TRBJ2-1; tentative D call: TRBD2 (5 bases). Germline lookup yields CDR1 SGDLS and CDR2 YYNGEE. The CDR3 extends over 14 amino acids. The CDR3 loop is CASSVSGGYNEQFF. CDR3 bases: TGTGCGAGCAGCGTATCAGGAGGATACAATGAGCAGTTCTTC.

This clonotype came up a few times. CDR3 nucleotide sequence: TGTGCCAGCGGACCTGGCAATCCGGGAGAGACCCAGTACTTC. It specifies CASGPGNPGETQYF. The chain links TRBV7-6 to TRBJ2-5; D not resolved. V lost 8 bases to trimming and J lost 4 bases, with 17 bases between them. The CDR3 loop spans 14 amino acids. Germline lookup yields CDR1 SGHVS and CDR2 FNYEAQ.

There are a few counts of this clonotype. The rearrangement uses TRBV11-2 and TRBJ1-1, with 8 bases matching TRBD1. The junction had 4 bases not matched to a gene; V was cut back by 1 base and J by 3 bases. The CDR3 extends over 15 amino acids. The germline gives CDR1 SGHAT, CDR2 FQNNGV. The CDR3 sequence is CASSLGTGRYTEAFF. CDR3 DNA: TGTGCCAGCAGCTTAGGGACAGGGCGATACACTGAAGCTTTCTTT. Variable domain in full (rest from reference TRBV11-2 and TRBJ1-1): EAGVAQSPRYKIIEKRQSVAFWCNPISGHATLYWYQQILGQGPKLLIQFQNNGVVDDSQLPKDRFSAERLKGVDSTLKIQPAKLEDSAVYLCASSLGTGRYTEAFFGQGTRLTVV.

The J gene is TRBJ1-2, the V gene TRBV12-3 or TRBV12-4; D remains ambiguous. V lost 6 bases and J lost 4, with 12 bases in between. CDR3 length: 13 residues. Written as DNA, the CDR3 is TGTGCCAGCAGGTATTCGGGTGGCTATGGCTACACCTTC. Amino acids: CASRYSGGYGYTF.

This clonotype was detected ten times or more. The chain recombines TRBV7-2 with TRBJ2-2; TRBD1 might be the D (5 bases). Trimming cost V 2 bases and J 10 bases, with 20 bases left between them. The CDR3 has 16 amino acids. CDR1 and CDR2 (germline): SGHTA, FQGNSA. CDR3 in DNA: TGTGCCAGCAGCTTATATTTGACAGACCCGGATGAGGAGCTGTTTTTT. This translates into CASSLYLTDPDEELFF.

The genes are TRBV9 and TRBJ2-1, with TRBD2 matching over 11 bases. The CDR3 loop spans 15 amino acids. CDR1 and CDR2 from the germline V gene are SGDLS and YYNGEE. V was clipped by 2 bases and J by 8 bases; unmatched bases: 6. The CDR3, as DNA: TGTGCCAGCAGCGTCGGTAGCGGGGGGGCTTATGAGCAGTTCTTC. Protein: CASSVGSGGAYEQFF.

This clonotype was seen many times. The chain carries TRBV10-3 and TRBJ2-7, with a weak D call TRBD2 (5 bases). V was trimmed by 7 bases and J by 7 bases, leaving 11 bases between them. Germline V lookup: CDR1 ENHRY, CDR2 SYGVKD. This CDR3 spans 11 amino acids. CDR3 DNA sequence: TGTGCCATCACACGTGGAGGAGAGCAGTACTTC. It encodes CAITRGGEQYF.

V and J are TRBV6-6 and TRBJ1-4; D might be TRBD1 (5 bases). Germline V gives CDR1 MNHNY, CDR2 SVGAGI (reference sequence). The CDR3 loop spans 15 amino acids. V gave up 6 bases and J gave up 3 bases, with 14 bases separating them. In DNA form, the CDR3 reads TGTGCCAGCAGACTTACAGGAACGGCTAATGAAAAACTGTTTTTT. This codes for CASRLTGTANEKLFF.

The gene calls are TRBV12-3 or TRBV12-4 and TRBJ2-7, with 10 bases that match TRBD2. After removal of 5 bases from V and 6 bases from J, the junction contained 16 bases not matched to a gene. The CDR3 runs to 17 residues. For the CDR3, the DNA is TGTGCCAGCAGTCCCAAGGGTCTAGCGGGAGTTCGTCGCGAGCAGTACTTC. Encoded protein: CASSPKGLAGVRREQYF.

This clonotype was counted only a few times. This chain joins TRBV29-1 and TRBJ2-3; D might be TRBD2 (6 bases). Germline values: CDR1 SQVTM, CDR2 ANQGSEA. The CDR3 sequence is 13 residues long. The V and J ends lost 6 bases and 0 bases respectively, with 10 bases between them. As DNA, the CDR3 is TGCAGCGTCAGCGGGCCTAGCACAGATACGCAGTATTTT. Translating it yields CSVSGPSTDTQYF.